This TCR beta chain is drawn from a study of blood T cells in healthy people across ages. This clonotype has a handful of counts. With a J-beta primer mix and a sample-barcoded 5' primer, a second PCR ran 7 to 11 cycles. TCRdb re-called the 5' RACE reads through MiXCR, storing one row per CDR3 protein. Of around 2 million distinct CDR3 sequences listed, about two fifths were seen once; the top ten hold more than 20%. The junction had 9 bases not matched to a gene; V was cut back by 4 bases and J by 5 bases. CDR1 and CDR2 from the germline V gene are LNHDA and SQIVND (reference sequence). This CDR3 region has 15 residues.

The specimen sequenced was blood. This receptor was obtained from a human donor in good health. This chain uses TRBV19 with TRBJ1-1, with TRBD1 matching 8 bases. Here the CDR3 DNA reads TGTGCCAGTAGTACGTCGGGACAGGCCGGGACTGAAGCTTTCTTT. This sequence encodes CASSTSGQAGTEAFF. Supplemented by reference TRBV19 and TRBJ1-1, the full variable domain reads DGGITQSPKYLFRKEGQNVTLSCEQNLNHDAMYWYRQDPGQGLRLIYYSQIVNDFQKGDIAEGYSVSREKKESFPLTVTSAQKNPTAFYLCASSTSGQAGTEAFFGQGTRLTVV.